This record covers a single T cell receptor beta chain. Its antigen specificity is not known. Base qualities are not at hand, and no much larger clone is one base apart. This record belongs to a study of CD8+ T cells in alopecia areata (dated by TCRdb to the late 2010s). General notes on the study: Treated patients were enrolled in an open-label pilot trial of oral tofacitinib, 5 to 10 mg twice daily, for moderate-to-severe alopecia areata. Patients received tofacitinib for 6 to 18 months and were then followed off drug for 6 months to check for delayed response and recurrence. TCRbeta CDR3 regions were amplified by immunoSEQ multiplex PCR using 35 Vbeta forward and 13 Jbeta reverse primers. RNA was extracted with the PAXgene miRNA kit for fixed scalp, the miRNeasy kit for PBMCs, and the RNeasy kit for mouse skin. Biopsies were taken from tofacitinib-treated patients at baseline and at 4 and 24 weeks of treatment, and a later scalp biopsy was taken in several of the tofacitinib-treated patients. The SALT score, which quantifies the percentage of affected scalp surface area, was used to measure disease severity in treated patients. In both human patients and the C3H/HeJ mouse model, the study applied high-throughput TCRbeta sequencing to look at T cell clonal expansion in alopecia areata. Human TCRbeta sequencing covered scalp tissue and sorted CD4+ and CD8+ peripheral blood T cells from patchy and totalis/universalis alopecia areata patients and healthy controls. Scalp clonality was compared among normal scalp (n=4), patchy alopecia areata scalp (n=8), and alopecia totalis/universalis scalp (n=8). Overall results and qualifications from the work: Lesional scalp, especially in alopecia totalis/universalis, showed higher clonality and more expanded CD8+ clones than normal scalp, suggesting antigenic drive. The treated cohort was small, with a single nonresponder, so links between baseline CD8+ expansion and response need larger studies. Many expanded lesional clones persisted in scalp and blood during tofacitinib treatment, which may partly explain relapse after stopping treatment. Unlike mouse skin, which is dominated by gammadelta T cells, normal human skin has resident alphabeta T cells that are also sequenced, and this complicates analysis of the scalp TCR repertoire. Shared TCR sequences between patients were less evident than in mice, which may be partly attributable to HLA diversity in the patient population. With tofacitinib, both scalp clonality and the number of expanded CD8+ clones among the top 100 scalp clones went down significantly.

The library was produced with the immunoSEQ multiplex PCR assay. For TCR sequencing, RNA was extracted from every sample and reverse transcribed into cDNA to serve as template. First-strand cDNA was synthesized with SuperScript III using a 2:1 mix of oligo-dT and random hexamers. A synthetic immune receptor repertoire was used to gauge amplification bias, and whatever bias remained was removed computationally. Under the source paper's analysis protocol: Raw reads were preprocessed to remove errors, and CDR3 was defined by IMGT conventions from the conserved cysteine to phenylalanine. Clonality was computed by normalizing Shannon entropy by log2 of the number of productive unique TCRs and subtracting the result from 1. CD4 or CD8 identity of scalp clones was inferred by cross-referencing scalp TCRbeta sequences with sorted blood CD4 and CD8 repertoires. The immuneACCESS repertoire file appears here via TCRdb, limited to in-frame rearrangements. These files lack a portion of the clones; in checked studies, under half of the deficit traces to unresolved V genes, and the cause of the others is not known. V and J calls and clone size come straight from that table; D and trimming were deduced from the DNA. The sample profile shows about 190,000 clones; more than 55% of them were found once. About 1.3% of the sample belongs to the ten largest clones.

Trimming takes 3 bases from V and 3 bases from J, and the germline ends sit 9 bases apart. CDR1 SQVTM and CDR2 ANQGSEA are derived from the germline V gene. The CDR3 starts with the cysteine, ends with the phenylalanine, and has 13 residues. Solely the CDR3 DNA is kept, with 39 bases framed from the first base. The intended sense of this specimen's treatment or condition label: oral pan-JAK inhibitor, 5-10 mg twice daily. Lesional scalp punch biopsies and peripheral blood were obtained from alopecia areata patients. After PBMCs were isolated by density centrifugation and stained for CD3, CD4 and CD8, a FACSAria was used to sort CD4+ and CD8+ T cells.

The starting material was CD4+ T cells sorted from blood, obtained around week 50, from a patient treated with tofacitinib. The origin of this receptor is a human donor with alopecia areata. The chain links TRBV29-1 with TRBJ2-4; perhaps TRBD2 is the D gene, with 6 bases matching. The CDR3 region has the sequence CSVEEGYKNIQYF. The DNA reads TGCAGCGTTGAGGAGGGTTACAAAAACATTCAGTACTTC.